Below are 16 T cell receptor beta chains sequenced from a single sample in a study of cytomegalovirus exposure and HLA in healthy donors. In the PCR, 60 Vbeta and 13 Jbeta primers were used. Generated by immunoSEQ multiplex PCR, the TCRdb table keeps only in-frame clones and is missing some. The sample carries roughly 190,000 clones, about 85% recorded once. Sequenced: PBMCs. These receptors were taken from a woman aged 45-65 years in good health and CMV-seronegative.

The CDR3 DNA sequence: TGTGCCAGCAGCTTAGGACGGGGGGGCCTCTACAATGAGCAGTTCTTC. Translating it yields CASSLGRGGLYNEQFF. V is TRBV11-3 and J is TRBJ2-1; 8 positions match TRBD2. Germline V lookup: CDR1 SGHNT, CDR2 YENEEA. V lost 1 base to trimming and J lost 3 bases; unmatched junction nucleotides: 5. The CDR3 extends over 16 amino acids.

V and J are TRBV12-5 and TRBJ1-6; TRBD1 aligns across 8 bases. CDR1 is LGHNT and CDR2 is FRNRAP in the germline V gene. V was pared by 3 bases and J by 9 bases, with 4 bases of the junction left unmatched. The CDR3 is made up of 14 amino acids. CDR3 nucleotides: TGTGCTAGTGGTTTTGGACAGGGCCCTTCACCCCTCCACTTT. This sequence encodes CASGFGQGPSPLHF.

The chain recombines TRBV18 with TRBJ2-5; TRBD1 agrees at 7 bases. The CDR3 has 14 residues. Germline V gene data show CDR1 as KGHSH and CDR2 as LQKENI. With 2 bases clipped from V and 5 bases from J, the junction kept 5 bases outside the gene matches. CDR3 DNA: TGTGCCAGCTCACCAACTACAGGGGTCGAGACCCAGTACTTC. Translated: CASSPTTGVETQYF. The whole variable domain, remainder taken from reference TRBV18 and TRBJ2-5, is NAGVMQNPRHLVRRRGQEARLRCSPMKGHSHVYWYRQLPEEGLKFMVYLQKENIIDESGMPKERFSAEFPKEGPSILRIQQVVRGDSAAYFCASSPTTGVETQYFGPGTRLLVL.

This clone has more than one count but fewer than ten. The J gene is TRBJ2-7, the V gene TRBV28; D might be TRBD2 (5 bases). This CDR3 contains 12 residues. Trimming removed 5 bases from V and 4 bases from J, with 9 bases in between. Germline V lookup: CDR1 MDHEN, CDR2 SYDVKM. CDR3 residues: CASSAPGYEQYF. CDR3 bases: TGTGCCAGCAGTGCCCCGGGATACGAGCAGTACTTC.

This clone was counted a few times. V gene TRBV5-6 combines with J gene TRBJ2-2; no clear D gene. CDR3 length: 13 residues. Germline lookup yields CDR1 SGHDT and CDR2 YYEEEE. With 6 bases removed from V and 2 bases from J, the gap between germline ends came to 8 bases. CDR3 protein: CASIQTNTGELFF. The CDR3 DNA follows: TGTGCCAGCATCCAGACAAACACCGGGGAGCTGTTTTTT.

The gene calls are TRBV6-6 and TRBJ2-1; possible D gene TRBD2, 6 bases. V dropped 2 bases and J dropped 13 bases, with 15 bases sitting between them. Germline-derived CDR1 and CDR2 are MNHNY and SVGAGI (reference sequence). CDR3 size: 13 residues. The CDR3 sequence: CASSYERRRGQFF. The CDR3 DNA reads TGTGCCAGCAGTTACGAGCGTCGGAGGGGACAGTTCTTC.

V gene TRBV7-2 combines with J gene TRBJ2-7; D might be TRBD2 (6 bases). With 6 bases removed from V and 4 bases from J, the gap between germline ends came to 16 bases. Germline CDR1 is SGHTA and CDR2 is FQGNSA. The CDR3 loop spans 14 amino acids. The CDR3 sequence is CASSKRRGAYEQYF. DNA of the CDR3: TGTGCCAGCAGTAAGAGGAGGGGTGCTTACGAGCAGTACTTC.

The rearrangement links TRBV11-1 to TRBJ2-1; 11 bases line up with TRBD1. The V segment lost 6 bases and the J segment 7 bases; nucleotides outside the gene matches: 20. Germline CDR1 SGHAT, CDR2 FQDESV (reference sequence). The CDR3 runs to 19 residues. CDR3: CASRYGTGGSGIGKNEQFF. Here the CDR3 DNA reads TGTGCCAGCAGATACGGGACAGGGGGAAGCGGGATAGGGAAGAATGAGCAGTTCTTC.

The CDR3 sequence: CASMTSRTDTQYF. In DNA, the CDR3 is TGTGCCAGCATGACTAGCCGCACAGATACGCAGTATTTT. V gene TRBV2 combines with J gene TRBJ2-3, with 7 positions matching TRBD2. Germline CDR1 reads SNHLY; CDR2 reads FYNNEI. Trimming cost V 7 bases and J 1 base; bases outside gene matches: 2. The CDR3 totals 13 residues. The full variable domain, with the rest looked up from reference TRBV2 and TRBJ2-3, is EPEVTQTPSHQVTQMGQEVILRCVPISNHLYFYWYRQILGQKVEFLVSFYNNEISEKSEIFDDQFSVERPDGSNFTLKIRSTKLEDSAMYFCASMTSRTDTQYFGPGTRLTVL.

J is TRBJ1-1 and V is TRBV4-1, with D unclear. This CDR3 has 14 residues. Trimming removed 1 base at V and 4 bases at J, with 10 bases between. In germline, CDR1 is MGHRA, CDR2 YSYEKL. CDR3 DNA sequence: TGCGCCAGCAGCCAAGCCCAGGCACCCACTGAAGCTTTCTTT. Its translation is CASSQAQAPTEAFF.

The chain has TRBV7-9 and TRBJ1-1; TRBD1 might be the D (6 bases). The CDR3 is made up of 14 amino acids. Germline V lookup: CDR1 SEHNR, CDR2 FQNEAQ (reference sequence). V shed 3 bases and J shed 1 base, with 9 bases lying between them. The DNA of the CDR3 is TGTGCCAGCAGCTTGGGACACTCGAACACTGAAGCTTTCTTT. Translation gives CASSLGHSNTEAFF.

This chain links TRBV5-4 with TRBJ1-2; 7 nucleotides match TRBD1. J gave up 2 bases and V 1 base, and 5 bases lay outside the gene matches. This CDR3 has 15 residues. Looked up from germline, CDR1 is SGHNT and CDR2 is YYREEE (reference sequence). The chain's CDR3 is CASSLQDRRNYGYTF. CDR3 bases: TGTGCCAGCAGCTTGCAGGACAGGCGGAACTATGGCTACACCTTC.

This clone was seen a few times. Other DNA variants within this sample encode the same CDR3. The chain links TRBV5-1 to TRBJ2-7; D may be TRBD1 (6 bases). The V end lost 0 bases, the J end lost 3 bases, and 13 bases lay between the germline ends. Per the germline V gene, CDR1 is SGHRS and CDR2 is YFSETQ. There are 15 residues in the CDR3. CDR3: CASSLDRDTFYEQYF. The CDR3 DNA reads as TGCGCCAGCAGCTTGGATCGGGACACTTTCTACGAGCAGTACTTC.

This clone has more than one count but fewer than ten. J is TRBJ2-1 and V is TRBV5-1, with 10 bases identical to TRBD2. This CDR3 spans 16 amino acids. CDR1 SGHRS and CDR2 YFSETQ come from the germline V gene. V trimming: 0 bases; J trimming: 7 bases; junction bases outside the gene matches: 7. CDR3: CASSLGASGGKNEQFF. The CDR3 region has the DNA TGCGCCAGCAGCTTGGGGGCTAGCGGGGGTAAAAATGAGCAGTTCTTC. Combining the CDR3 with reference TRBV5-1 and TRBJ2-1 gives the whole variable domain KAGVTQTPRYLIKTRGQQVTLSCSPISGHRSVSWYQQTPGQGLQFLFEYFSETQRNKGNFPGRFSGRQFSNSRSEMNVSTLELGDSALYLCASSLGASGGKNEQFFGPGTRLTVL.

The chain is built from TRBV7-2 and TRBJ1-4, with a tentative D call TRBD1 (5 bases). Germline V lookup: CDR1 SGHTA, CDR2 FQGNSA. The CDR3 sequence is 13 residues long. Trimming stripped 5 bases from V and 5 bases from J, with 9 bases between. The CDR3 region is CASSGQGNEKLFF. The CDR3 region has the DNA TGTGCCAGCAGCGGTCAGGGAAATGAAAAACTGTTTTTT. Based on the CDR3 plus reference TRBV7-2 and TRBJ1-4, the full variable domain is GAGVSQSPSNKVTEKGKDVELRCDPISGHTALYWYRQSLGQGLEFLIYFQGNSAPDKSGLPSDRFSAERTGGSVSTLTIQRTQQEDSAVYLCASSGQGNEKLFFGSGTQLSVL.

The chain is built from TRBV7-9 and TRBJ2-1; possibly TRBD1 for D (6 bases). CDR3 length: 15 residues. The V gene's germline CDR1 is SEHNR and CDR2 FQNEAQ (reference sequence). V lost 1 base and J 8 bases, leaving 15 bases between the germline ends. The CDR3 DNA reads TGTGCCAGCAGCTTAGGAGGGGGTCAGTTGGATGAGCAGTTCTTC. This sequence encodes CASSLGGGQLDEQFF.